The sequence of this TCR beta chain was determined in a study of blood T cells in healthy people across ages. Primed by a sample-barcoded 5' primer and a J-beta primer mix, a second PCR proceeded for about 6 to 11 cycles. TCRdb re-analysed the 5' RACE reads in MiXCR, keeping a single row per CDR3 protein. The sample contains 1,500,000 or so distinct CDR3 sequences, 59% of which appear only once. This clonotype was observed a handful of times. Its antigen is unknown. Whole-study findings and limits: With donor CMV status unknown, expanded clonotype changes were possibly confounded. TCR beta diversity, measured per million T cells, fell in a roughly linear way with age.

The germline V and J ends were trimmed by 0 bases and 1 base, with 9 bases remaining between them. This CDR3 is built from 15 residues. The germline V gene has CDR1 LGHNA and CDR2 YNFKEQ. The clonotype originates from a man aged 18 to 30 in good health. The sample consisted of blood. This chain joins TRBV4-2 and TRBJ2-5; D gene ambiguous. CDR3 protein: CASSQEGSTQETQYF. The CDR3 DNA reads TGTGCCAGCAGCCAAGAGGGGTCTACCCAAGAGACCCAGTACTTC.